This T cell receptor beta chain was sequenced in a study of post-analysis software for immune sequencing data (dated by TCRdb to about 2015). Regarding the complete study: Disease courses on record covered relapsing-remitting, secondary progressive and progressive-relapsing multiple sclerosis, though some patients had no subtype annotation. Patient repertoires were compared against roughly 11 previously published healthy control repertoires from donors aged about 6 to 25 years. A subset of samples was prepared in parallel using single-end sample barcoding, then pooled and co-amplified after Illumina adapter ligation.

The paper as a whole reports these results and caveats: When samples were clustered directly using the F measure, samples prepared in the same batch co-clustered strongly, which prompted a batch-effect correction. Compared with controls, multiple sclerosis patients had significantly lower normalized Chao1 diversity, a finding suggesting substantial peripheral T-cell clonal expansion. Four to six TRBV segments, including TRBV5-6, TRBV5-1 and TRBV20-1, were significantly more frequent in patients than controls. The multiple sclerosis patient group was slightly younger than the control group.

To demonstrate the VDJtools post-analysis software, the study profiled TCR beta repertoires from the peripheral blood of 13 young patients with multiple sclerosis. The multiple sclerosis patients were children and adolescents ranging in age from roughly 6 to 15 years. Points on this clonotype: Its antigen specificity is not known. Base qualities are not provided; no much larger clone lies one nucleotide away.

The library was built by means of PCR. TCRdb lists the instrument as Illumina HiSeq 2500. To reduce PCR and sequencing biases, unique molecular identifiers were built into the TCR beta cDNA libraries. Some 500,000 cDNA molecules were obtained per 1 to 10 million input T cells, so each molecule approximated one T cell. The patient libraries were prepared and sequenced with the same protocol used for the earlier healthy control dataset. Samples belonging to the same batch were prepared together, multiplexed and sequenced on a shared HiSeq lane. For the original study's pipeline: Raw barcoded reads were processed with MIGEC, discarding single-read molecular identifier groups before consensus assembly and CDR3 extraction. VDJtools was used for post-analysis of the clonotype tables, and diversity was normalized by down-sampling every dataset to the size of the smallest sample. To correct batch-related cross-sample contamination, repertoire overlap clustering matched CDR3 amino acid sequences but not nucleotide sequences. TCRdb reanalyzed the raw reads on its own, using fastp at Q25 for trimming and MiXCR for clone calling, and kept in-frame beta chains. Each entry merges the rows of one CDR3 protein and shows their most common DNA and genes. The V and J calls follow TCRdb's processing rather than the paper's. The sample table records about 770,000 distinct CDR3 sequences; around 46% of these occur just once. The ten most abundant clones make up approximately 5% of the sample.

Measured from the cysteine to the phenylalanine, the CDR3 is 12 residues long. CDR3 DNA only is kept here, 36 bases in frame from base 1. Trimming removed 6 bases from V and 3 bases from J, leaving 9 bases between the germline ends. The sample taken for sequencing was blood. The receptor chain draws on TRBV12-3 or TRBV12-4 and TRBJ2-7; no D segment can be confidently identified. This sequence originates from a girl between 5 and 17 years old with multiple sclerosis. The sequenced DNA is TGTGCCAGCAGCGCCCCAAACTACGAGCAGTACTTC. Its translation reads: CASSAPNYEQYF.